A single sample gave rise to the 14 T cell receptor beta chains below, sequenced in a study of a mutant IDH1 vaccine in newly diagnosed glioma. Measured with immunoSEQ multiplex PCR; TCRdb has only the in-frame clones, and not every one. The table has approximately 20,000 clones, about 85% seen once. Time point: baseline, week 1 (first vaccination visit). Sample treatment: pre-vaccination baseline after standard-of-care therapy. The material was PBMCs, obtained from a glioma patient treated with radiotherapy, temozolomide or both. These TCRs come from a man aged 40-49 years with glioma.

The CDR3 coding sequence is TGTGCCAGCACCAGCCGACGCGGCGGGACACTCTACGAGCAGTACGTC. Its protein product is CASTSRRGGTLYEQYV. The chain employs TRBV7-8 and TRBJ2-7; D possibly uses TRBD1 or TRBD2 (6 bases each). Per the germline V gene, CDR1 is SGHVS and CDR2 is FQNEAQ. The V end was cut by 7 bases, the J end by 3 bases, with 22 bases between. The CDR3 contains 16 residues.

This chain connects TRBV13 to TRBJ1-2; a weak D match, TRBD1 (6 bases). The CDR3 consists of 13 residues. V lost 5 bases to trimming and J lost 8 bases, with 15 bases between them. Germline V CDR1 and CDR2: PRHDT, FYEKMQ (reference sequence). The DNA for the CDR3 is TGTGCCAGCAGCCAATGGACAGCAGTAGGCTACACCTTC. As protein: CASSQWTAVGYTF.

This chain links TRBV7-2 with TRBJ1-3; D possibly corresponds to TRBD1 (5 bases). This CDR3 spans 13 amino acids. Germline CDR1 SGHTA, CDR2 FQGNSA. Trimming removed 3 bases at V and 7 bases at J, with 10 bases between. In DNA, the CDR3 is TGTGCCAGCAGCTTCGCCGGGGGGAACACCATATATTTT. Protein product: CASSFAGGNTIYF.

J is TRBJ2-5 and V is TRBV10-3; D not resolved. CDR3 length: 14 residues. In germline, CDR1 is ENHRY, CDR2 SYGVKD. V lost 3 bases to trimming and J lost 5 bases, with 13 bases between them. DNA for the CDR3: TGTGCCATCAGTGATGGTTTGCTGGGGGAGACCCAGTACTTC. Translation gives CAISDGLLGETQYF.

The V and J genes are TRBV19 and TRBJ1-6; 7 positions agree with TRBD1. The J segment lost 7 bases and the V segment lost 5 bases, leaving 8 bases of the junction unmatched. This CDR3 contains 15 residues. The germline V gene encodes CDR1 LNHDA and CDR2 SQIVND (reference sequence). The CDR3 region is CASSEGQATNSPLHF. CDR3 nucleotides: TGTGCCAGTAGTGAAGGACAGGCCACCAATTCACCCCTCCACTTT.

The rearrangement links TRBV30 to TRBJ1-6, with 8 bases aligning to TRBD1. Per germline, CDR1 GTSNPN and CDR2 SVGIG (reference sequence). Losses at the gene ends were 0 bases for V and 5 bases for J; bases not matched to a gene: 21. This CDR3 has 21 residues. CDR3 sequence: CAWSVRLSGQGITAHNSPLHF. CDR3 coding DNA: TGTGCCTGGAGTGTTAGACTCTCTGGACAGGGTATTACCGCCCATAATTCACCCCTCCACTTT.

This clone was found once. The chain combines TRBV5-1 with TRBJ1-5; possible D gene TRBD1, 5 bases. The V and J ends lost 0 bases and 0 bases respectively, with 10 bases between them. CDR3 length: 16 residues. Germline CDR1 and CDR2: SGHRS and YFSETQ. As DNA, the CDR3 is TGCGCCAGCAGCTTGGAGGGACGGAGTAGCAATCAGCCCCAGCATTTT. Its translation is CASSLEGRSSNQPQHF.

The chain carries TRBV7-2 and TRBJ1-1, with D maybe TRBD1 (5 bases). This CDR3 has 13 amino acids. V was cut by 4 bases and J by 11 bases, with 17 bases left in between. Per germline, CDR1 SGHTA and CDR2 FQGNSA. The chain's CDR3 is CASSSGGSRRAFF. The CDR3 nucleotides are TGTGCCAGCAGCTCGGGGGGGTCCCGGAGGGCTTTCTTT.

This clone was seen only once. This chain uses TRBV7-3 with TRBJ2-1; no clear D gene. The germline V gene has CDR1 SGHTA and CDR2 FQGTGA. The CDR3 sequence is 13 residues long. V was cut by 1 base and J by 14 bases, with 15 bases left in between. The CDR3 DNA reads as TGTGCCAGCAGCTTAAGCGGCGCCGCGTTTAAGTTCTTC. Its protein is CASSLSGAAFKFF.

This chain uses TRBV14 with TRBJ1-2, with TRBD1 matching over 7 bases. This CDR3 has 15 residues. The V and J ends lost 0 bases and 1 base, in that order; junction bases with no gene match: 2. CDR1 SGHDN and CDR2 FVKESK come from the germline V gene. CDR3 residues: CASSQDRGVNYGYTF. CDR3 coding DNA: TGTGCCAGCAGCCAAGACAGGGGGGTTAACTATGGCTACACCTTC.

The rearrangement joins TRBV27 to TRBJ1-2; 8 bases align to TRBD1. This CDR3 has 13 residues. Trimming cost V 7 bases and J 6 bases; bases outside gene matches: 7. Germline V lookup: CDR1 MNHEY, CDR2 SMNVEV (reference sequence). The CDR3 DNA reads TGTGCCAGCAAGCCCCAGGGGGCACATGGCTACACCTTC. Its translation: CASKPQGAHGYTF.

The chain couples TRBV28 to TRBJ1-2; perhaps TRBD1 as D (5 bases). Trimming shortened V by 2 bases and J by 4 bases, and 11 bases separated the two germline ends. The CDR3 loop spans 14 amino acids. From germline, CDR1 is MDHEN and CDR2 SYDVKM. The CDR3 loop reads CASSLPGRLYGYTF. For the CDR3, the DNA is TGTGCCAGCAGTTTACCAGGGAGACTCTATGGCTACACCTTC.

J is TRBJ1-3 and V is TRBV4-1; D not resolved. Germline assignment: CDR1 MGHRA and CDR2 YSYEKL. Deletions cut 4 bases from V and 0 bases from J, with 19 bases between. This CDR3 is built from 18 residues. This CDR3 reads CASSPLLLGRDSGNTIYF. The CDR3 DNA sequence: TGCGCCAGCAGCCCCCTCCTTCTCGGACGGGACTCTGGAAACACCATATATTTT.

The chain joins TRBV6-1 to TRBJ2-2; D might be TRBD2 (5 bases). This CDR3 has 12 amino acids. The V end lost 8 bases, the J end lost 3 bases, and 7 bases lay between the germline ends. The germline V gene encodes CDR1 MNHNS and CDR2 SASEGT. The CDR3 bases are TGTGCCAGCGCGGGTTACACCGGGGAGCTGTTTTTT. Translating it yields CASAGYTGELFF.